Included here is one TCR beta chain sequence, with context. Germline assignment: CDR1 SGHAT and CDR2 FQNNGV. This CDR3 spans 17 amino acids. J was trimmed by 10 bases and V by 3 bases; bases with no gene match: 13. Original analysis: Estimation of nucleated cell counts relied on the amplification of reference gene primers. Only in-frame clones appear in the TCRdb table, and some are missing; sequencing was by immunoSEQ multiplex PCR. D and trimming were read from the DNA, whereas the V and J calls and clone size are those reported in that table. Among approximately 100,000 clones, 71% were seen once, and the ten largest hold approximately 0.88%. The data were taken from a study of blood T cell repertoires in COVID-19. Overall study context: The United States, Italy and Spain were the sources of the acute and convalescent COVID-19 samples. From T cells, B-cell-depleted T cells, or PBMCs came the material, which was cDNA or gDNA.

Sequences were obtained from peripheral blood. This receptor was identified in a human donor with acute or convalescent COVID-19. The donor label of this sample is uncertain. J is TRBJ1-6 and V is TRBV11-2; 9 nucleotides line up with TRBD1. The CDR3 here is CASSFTLPGQGGSPLHF. The CDR3 DNA follows: TGTGCCAGCAGCTTCACATTGCCGGGACAGGGTGGCTCACCCCTCCACTTT. The full variable domain, in which reference TRBV11-2 and TRBJ1-6 provide the parts outside the CDR3, is EAGVAQSPRYKIIEKRQSVAFWCNPISGHATLYWYQQILGQGPKLLIQFQNNGVVDDSQLPKDRFSAERLKGVDSTLKIQPAKLEDSAVYLCASSFTLPGQGGSPLHFGNGTRLTVT.